The rows below give T cell receptor beta chains drawn from one sample of a study of technical replicates of blood from a few donors. Generated by immunoSEQ multiplex PCR, the TCRdb table keeps only in-frame clones and is missing some. Among roughly 100,000 clones, approximately 96% were seen once, and the ten largest hold 0.3% to 0.45%. The specimen sequenced was T cells isolated from PBMCs. Every receptor here comes from a human donor in good health. Both conserved end residues are part of each CDR3. A D gene is named only where the DNA matches it firmly. A row's size may be missing; if present it is once, few, many or a size class.

TRBV19	TRBJ2-5	NA	TRBD2	CASSQGLAEETQYF	TGTGCCAGTAGCCAGGGACTAGCGGAAGAGACCCAGTACTTC
TRBV5-5	TRBJ1-4	NA	TRBD1	CASSFRGQDEKLFF	TGTGCCAGCAGCTTCAGGGGGCAGGATGAAAAACTGTTTTTT
TRBV6-1	TRBJ1-1	NA	NA	CASTQGRDRAKAFF	TGTGCCAGCACCCAAGGCAGGGATCGTGCAAAAGCTTTCTTT
TRBV7-2	TRBJ2-4	once	TRBD2	CASSMRLAGHIQYF	TGTGCCAGCAGCATGCGACTAGCGGGACACATTCAGTACTTC
TRBV6-5	TRBJ2-5	NA	NA	CASSYSAQFIQETQYF	TGTGCCAGCAGTTACTCTGCACAGTTTATCCAAGAGACCCAGTACTTC
TRBV4-2	TRBJ1-5	NA	TRBD1	CASSHQDRGQQPQHF	TGTGCCAGCAGCCACCAGGACAGGGGGCAACAGCCCCAGCATTTT
TRBV28	TRBJ1-3	NA	NA	CASSLLGGGNTIYF	TGTGCCAGCAGTTTACTGGGGGGTGGAAACACCATATATTTT
TRBV2	TRBJ2-7	NA	TRBD1	CASSRDSYEQYF	TGTGCCAGCAGTAGGGACAGCTACGAGCAGTACTTC
TRBV7-3	TRBJ2-1	NA	NA	CASSLTFAAEYNEQFF	TGTGCCAGCAGCTTAACGTTCGCAGCGGAGTACAATGAGCAGTTCTTC
TRBV11-2	TRBJ1-4	NA	NA	CASSQARTTNEKLFF	TGTGCCAGCAGCCAGGCCAGGACAACTAATGAAAAACTGTTTTTT
TRBV15	TRBJ2-1	NA	TRBD2	CATSRGLAGDGEQFF	TGTGCCACCAGCAGAGGGCTAGCGGGAGATGGTGAGCAGTTCTTC
TRBV28	TRBJ2-7	NA	TRBD1	CASSFSSGQKTAWTYEQYF	TGTGCCAGCAGTTTTAGTTCGGGACAGAAGACTGCCTGGACCTACGAGCAGTACTTC
TRBV19	TRBJ1-4	NA	TRBD1	CASSREQGAYEKLFF	TGTGCCAGTAGCCGAGAACAGGGGGCGTATGAAAAACTGTTTTTT
TRBV6-1	TRBJ1-5	NA	TRBD1	CASRGTGTNQPQHF	TGTGCCAGCAGAGGGACAGGGACTAATCAGCCCCAGCATTTT
TRBV28	TRBJ2-7	NA	NA	CASIPSSGTYEQYF	TGTGCCAGCATCCCCTCTTCGGGGACCTACGAGCAGTACTTC
TRBV10-3	TRBJ1-5	NA	NA	CAVREGLYSNQPQHF	TGTGCCGTCCGCGAGGGCCTGTATAGCAATCAGCCCCAGCATTTT
TRBV5-5	TRBJ1-2	NA	NA	CASSGDLGLVNYGYTF	TGTGCCAGCAGCGGGGACTTAGGGTTGGTTAACTATGGCTACACCTTC
TRBV6-5	TRBJ2-7	NA	NA	CASSYSYRRPEDEQYF	TGTGCCAGCAGTTACTCGTACAGGCGCCCCGAGGACGAGCAGTACTTC
TRBV28	TRBJ2-4	NA	NA	CASSQGAKNIQYF	TGTGCCAGCAGTCAGGGGGCCAAAAACATTCAGTACTTC
TRBV27	TRBJ2-1	NA	TRBD2	CASSTGLAGEGEQFF	TGTGCCAGCAGTACGGGACTAGCGGGAGAAGGTGAGCAGTTCTTC
TRBV28	TRBJ1-4	NA	NA	CASSSRALYAGEKLFF	TGTGCCAGCAGTTCCCGTGCTTTGTATGCGGGTGAAAAACTGTTTTTT
TRBV5-3	TRBJ1-5	NA	NA	CARSPELFLDSNQPQHF	TGTGCCAGAAGCCCCGAACTGTTTTTAGATAGCAATCAGCCCCAGCATTTT
TRBV23-1	TRBJ2-4	NA	NA	CASHRVLNIQYF	TGCGCCAGCCACAGGGTTCTTAACATTCAGTACTTC
TRBV5-1	TRBJ2-7	NA	TRBD1	CASRRNTRQGAAYEQYF	TGCGCCAGCAGACGCAACACAAGACAGGGGGCGGCCTACGAGCAGTACTTC
TRBV5-3	TRBJ2-1	NA	NA	CARSMGPVDNEQFF	TGTGCCAGAAGCATGGGTCCGGTCGACAATGAGCAGTTCTTC
TRBV27	TRBJ2-1	NA	NA	CASSLARSGEQFF	TGTGCCAGCAGTTTAGCCCGGTCGGGTGAGCAGTTCTTC
TRBV19	TRBJ1-4	NA	NA	CASSRNGGEKLFF	TGTGCCAGTAGTCGGAACGGCGGTGAAAAACTGTTTTTT
TRBV4-1	TRBJ2-1	NA	TRBD2	CASSQDGLAGYSYNEQFF	TGCGCCAGCAGCCAGGATGGACTAGCGGGATACTCCTACAATGAGCAGTTCTTC
TRBV30	TRBJ2-1	once	NA	CAWSSTGEFGEQFF	TGTGCCTGGAGTTCGACGGGAGAGTTTGGTGAGCAGTTCTTC
TRBV4-1	TRBJ2-4	NA	TRBD2	CASSQGGLAASKGTKNIQYF	TGCGCCAGCAGCCAAGGGGGACTAGCGGCCTCCAAGGGTACCAAAAACATTCAGTACTTC
TRBV19	TRBJ2-7	once	TRBD1	CASSIGDRGHEQYF	TGTGCCAGTAGTATAGGGGACAGGGGCCACGAGCAGTACTTC
TRBV19	TRBJ2-3	NA	TRBD1	CATKTGWSTDTQYF	TGTGCCACCAAGACAGGGTGGAGCACAGATACGCAGTATTTT
TRBV6-1	TRBJ2-7	NA	TRBD1	CASSDLGQGIEQYF	TGTGCCAGCAGTGATCTGGGACAGGGTATCGAGCAGTACTTC
TRBV7-9	TRBJ2-1	few	NA	CASSSRASTDEQFF	TGTGCCAGCAGCTCGCGTGCTAGCACGGATGAGCAGTTCTTC
TRBV15	TRBJ1-5	NA	TRBD1	CATSRGTGIQPQHF	TGTGCCACCAGCAGAGGGACAGGTATACAGCCCCAGCATTTT
TRBV13	TRBJ2-7	NA	NA	CASSLEGSSYEQYF	TGTGCCAGCAGCTTAGAAGGGAGCTCCTACGAGCAGTACTTC
TRBV19	TRBJ1-1	few	TRBD1	CASWGQGSMNTEAFF	TGTGCCAGTTGGGGACAGGGTTCGATGAACACTGAAGCTTTCTTT
TRBV19	TRBJ1-2	NA	TRBD1	CASSTIQGANYGYTF	TGTGCCAGTAGTACAATACAGGGGGCTAACTATGGCTACACCTTC
TRBV27	TRBJ1-1	once	TRBD1	CASSLDRVEAFF	TGTGCCAGCAGTTTGGACAGGGTGGAAGCTTTCTTT
TRBV5-1	TRBJ2-7	NA	TRBD1	CASSHISNRDREPYEQYF	TGCGCCAGCAGCCATATTAGTAACCGGGACAGGGAGCCCTACGAGCAGTACTTC
TRBV14	TRBJ2-7	NA	NA	CASSQASYEQYF	TGTGCCAGCAGCCAAGCATCCTACGAGCAGTACTTC
TRBV7-9	TRBJ2-1	NA	TRBD1	CASSTLDRADNEQFF	TGTGCCAGCAGCACCCTGGACAGGGCAGACAATGAGCAGTTCTTC
TRBV5-5	TRBJ2-7	NA	TRBD1	CASSLEDREYDEQYF	TGTGCCAGCAGCTTGGAGGACAGGGAGTACGACGAGCAGTACTTC
TRBV4-2	TRBJ2-1	NA	NA	CASSQDYGVSDEQFF	TGTGCCAGCAGCCAAGATTACGGGGTTTCGGATGAGCAGTTCTTC
TRBV28	TRBJ1-5	NA	NA	CASSPRGSNQPQHF	TGTGCCAGCAGTCCAAGGGGTTCCAATCAGCCCCAGCATTTT
TRBV5-1	TRBJ2-7	NA	TRBD2	CASSVTGGSVAGGILGIYEQYF	TGCGCCAGCAGCGTAACAGGGGGTAGTGTAGCGGGAGGTATCTTGGGAATCTACGAGCAGTACTTC
TRBV2	TRBJ2-7	NA	NA	CASTGDAYEQYF	TGTGCCAGCACGGGTGACGCCTACGAGCAGTACTTC
TRBV7-9	TRBJ2-7	once	TRBD2	CASSFSGSYEQYF	TGTGCCAGCAGCTTTAGCGGGAGCTACGAGCAGTACTTC
TRBV30	TRBJ2-5	NA	NA	CAWTRVQAQETQYF	TGTGCCTGGACCCGAGTGCAGGCCCAAGAGACCCAGTACTTC
TRBV5-4	TRBJ2-7	NA	TRBD1	CASSPDGTGVREQYF	TGTGCCAGCAGCCCGGACGGGACAGGGGTCCGGGAGCAGTACTTC